The source of this T cell receptor (beta chain) is a study of CD8 T cells in Susac syndrome. RNA amounts of roughly 0.45 to 1 ug underwent reverse transcription with random hexamers. TCRdb re-derived calls from the immunoSEQ multiplex PCR reads in MiXCR, one entry per CDR3 protein. The sample consists of some 300,000 distinct CDR3 sequences, approximately 91% of them appearing once. This CDR3 is built from 18 residues. Germline trimming cut 4 bases from V and 0 bases from J; bases unmatched to any gene: 6. CDR1 is SGHNT and CDR2 is YYREEE in the germline V gene (reference sequence). The specimen was CD8+ T cells from PBMCs. The J gene is TRBJ2-1, the V gene TRBV5-4, with 14 bases aligning to TRBD2. The source of this sequence is a human donor with multiple sclerosis. The CDR3 bases are TGTGCCAGCAGCCCGGGACTAGCGGGAGTTCGCTCCTACAATGAGCAGTTCTTC. It translates to CASSPGLAGVRSYNEQFF.